This entry lists 7 T cell receptor beta chains sequenced from one sample in a study of blood T cell repertoires in COVID-19. Method: immunoSEQ multiplex PCR; TCRdb's copy keeps in-frame clones and lacks some. The top ten hold under 3% of the sample, which has approximately 350,000 clones, about 90% seen once. Sample: PBMCs or T cells enriched from blood (not recorded which). The receptors here all came from a woman between 25 and 40 years old who had recovered from COVID-19.

The J gene is TRBJ1-6, the V gene TRBV25-1, with D perhaps matching TRBD1 (5 bases). CDR3 size: 15 residues. V shed 2 bases and J shed 7 bases, with 12 bases lying between them. Germline values: CDR1 MGHDK, CDR2 SYGVNS. The CDR3 reads CASSEGARANSPLHF. The CDR3 nucleotides are TGTGCCAGCAGTGAAGGGGCAAGGGCAAATTCACCCCTCCACTTT.

The chain recombines TRBV10-3 with TRBJ1-2; D unclear. Trimming took off 2 bases at V and 0 bases at J, with 4 bases between the two ends. The CDR3 is 13 residues long. Looked up from germline, CDR1 is ENHRY and CDR2 is SYGVKD. The CDR3 is CAISEGTNYGYTF. CDR3 sequence (DNA): TGTGCCATCAGTGAGGGCACTAACTATGGCTACACCTTC.

The chain employs TRBV18 and TRBJ2-3; possible D gene TRBD1, 6 bases. Trimming left V 0 bases short and J 4 bases short, with 11 bases between. CDR1 KGHSH and CDR2 LQKENI come from the germline V gene. This CDR3 has 15 residues. The DNA of the CDR3 is TGTGCCAGCTCACCACCGAAACAGGGTTCAGATACGCAGTATTTT. It encodes CASSPPKQGSDTQYF.

This chain connects TRBV24-1 to TRBJ2-1, with 7 bases identical to TRBD1. The V gene end was trimmed by 4 bases and the J gene end by 7 bases; junction bases not matched to a gene: 6. The V gene's germline CDR1 is KGHDR and CDR2 SFDVKD. This CDR3 contains 14 residues. The CDR3 nucleotides read TGTGCCACCAGTGACGAGACAGGGCTTAATGAGCAGTTCTTC. Amino acid sequence: CATSDETGLNEQFF.

A note on this clone: The germline gene is not matched at one end of the junction; a read error may be the cause. The chain couples TRBV5-1 to TRBJ2-5; TRBD2 might be the D (7 bases). CDR1 SGHRS and CDR2 YFSETQ come from the germline V gene. CDR3 size: 12 residues. CDR3 bases: TGCGCCAGCAGCATCTACCGGGGGGCCTCGGACTTC. It is translated as CASSIYRGASDF.

V is TRBV27 and J is TRBJ1-1; 8 bases agree with TRBD1. Germline V gene lookup returns CDR1 MNHEY and CDR2 SMNVEV (reference sequence). The CDR3 is 14 amino acids. The trim removed 3 bases at V and 5 bases at J, leaving 5 bases unmatched. The CDR3 DNA is TGTGCCAGCAGTTTTTCCAGGGGGCGGACTGAAGCTTTCTTT. Amino acids: CASSFSRGRTEAFF.

The rearrangement uses TRBV21-1 and TRBJ1-2; the table's TRBD1 call for D was not verified on the DNA. TRBV21-1 is an annotated pseudogene. This CDR3 spans 16 amino acids. CDR3 in amino acids: CASSKYDRTANYGYTF. CDR3 bases: TGTGCCAGCAGCAAATACGATCGGACAGCAAACTATGGCTACACCTTC.